Shown below are 21 T cell receptor beta chains from a single sample sequenced in a study of blood T cell repertoires in COVID-19. The assay was immunoSEQ multiplex PCR, and TCRdb's table has in-frame clones only and misses some. The sample lists tens of thousands of clones; more than 75% were seen once. The sample taken for sequencing was peripheral blood. These receptors were taken from a human donor in a cohort sampled during active COVID-19.

This sequence joins TRBV7-3 and TRBJ1-1; 8 positions agree with TRBD1. V trimming: 5 bases; J trimming: 2 bases; junction bases outside the gene matches: 7. Per germline, CDR1 SGHTA and CDR2 FQGTGA. The CDR3 is 15 residues long. The chain's CDR3 is CASSAIGQGNTEAFF. The CDR3 DNA follows: TGTGCCAGCAGCGCAATCGGACAGGGTAACACTGAAGCTTTCTTT.

The gene calls are TRBV6-6 and TRBJ2-2; D may be TRBD1 (6 bases). The CDR3 is made up of 16 amino acids. From germline, CDR1 is MNHNY and CDR2 SVGAGI (reference sequence). Trimming pared 0 bases from V and 3 bases from J, leaving 11 bases between. The CDR3 here is CASSYSRTVYTGELFF. In DNA form, the CDR3 reads TGTGCCAGCAGTTACTCGAGGACAGTATACACCGGGGAGCTGTTTTTT.

The chain joins TRBV6-2 or TRBV6-3 to TRBJ2-1; TRBD2 is a possible D gene (6 bases). Germline V gene sequence: CDR1 MNHEY, CDR2 SVGEGT. Trimming shortened V by 5 bases and J by 9 bases, and 11 bases separated the two germline ends. CDR3 length: 12 amino acids. CDR3: CASSILAFEQFF. CDR3 nucleotide sequence: TGTGCCAGCAGTATCCTAGCGTTTGAGCAGTTCTTC.

CDR3 region: CASSKWSRGHEQYF. Written as DNA, the CDR3 is TGTGCCAGCAGCAAATGGTCTAGGGGCCACGAGCAGTACTTC. The chain has TRBV21-1 and TRBJ2-7; the table's TRBD1 call for D was not verified on the DNA. TRBV21-1 is noted as a pseudogene. This CDR3 is built from 14 residues.

The chain carries TRBV11-3 and TRBJ1-6; 8 bases map to TRBD1. This CDR3 comprises 14 residues. V was clipped by 2 bases and J by 7 bases; unmatched bases: 1. Germline CDR1 reads SGHNT; CDR2 reads YENEEA. CDR3 nucleotides: TGTGCCAGCAGCTTACAGGGGGCCAATTCACCCCTCCACTTT. Translating gives CASSLQGANSPLHF.

The chain combines TRBV10-3 with TRBJ2-1; TRBD2 is a possible D gene (6 bases). The V gene's germline CDR1 is ENHRY and CDR2 SYGVKD. The CDR3 loop spans 13 amino acids. Deletions cut 9 bases from V and 9 bases from J, with 18 bases between. The CDR3: CAIQERRGSEQFF. Written as DNA, the CDR3 is TGTGCCATACAAGAGAGGCGGGGTAGTGAGCAGTTCTTC.

The chain couples TRBV15 to TRBJ1-1; TRBD1 matches at 9 bases. J was trimmed by 5 bases and V by 2 bases; bases with no gene match: 9. Germline V lookup: CDR1 LNHNV, CDR2 YYDKDF (reference sequence). The CDR3 covers 16 residues. The chain's CDR3 is CATSRLPGTGRTEAFF. The CDR3 nucleotides read TGTGCCACCAGCAGACTACCCGGGACAGGGCGAACTGAAGCTTTCTTT.

This clone has just one count. The chain is built from TRBV11-2 and TRBJ2-7; D is unresolved. Germline lookup yields CDR1 SGHAT and CDR2 FQNNGV. The ends were cut back, 7 bases at V and 3 bases at J, with 16 bases in the middle. This CDR3 spans 14 amino acids. The CDR3 region is CASTRDLTGYEQYF. CDR3 nucleotide sequence: TGTGCCAGCACCCGCGACTTAACCGGCTACGAGCAGTACTTC.

This chain links TRBV18 with TRBJ2-5, with a weak D call TRBD2 (5 bases). Trimming removed 0 bases from V and 2 bases from J, with 13 bases in between. The CDR3 is 16 residues long. Per the germline V gene, CDR1 is KGHSH and CDR2 is LQKENI. CDR3 in DNA: TGTGCCAGCTCACCACCATCTAGCCTACCACAAGAGACCCAGTACTTC. Translated: CASSPPSSLPQETQYF.

This chain uses TRBV7-9 with TRBJ2-7; weak D call: TRBD1 (5 bases). The CDR3 contains 13 residues. Germline V gene data show CDR1 as SEHNR and CDR2 as FQNEAQ (reference sequence). Trimming cost V 5 bases and J 2 bases, with 10 bases left between them. The CDR3 region is CASSPRDTYEQYF. The CDR3 region has the DNA TGTGCCAGCAGCCCCAGGGATACCTACGAGCAGTACTTC.

Only a few counts were recorded for this clone. The chain is built from TRBV11-3 and TRBJ2-1, with unresolved D. Looked up from germline, CDR1 is SGHNT and CDR2 is YENEEA. Deletions cut 0 bases from V and 13 bases from J, with 13 bases between. The CDR3 has 13 residues. The CDR3 spells CASSLDQSLLQFF. The CDR3 DNA reads TGTGCCAGCAGCTTAGATCAAAGCCTATTACAGTTCTTC.

The chain is built from TRBV7-8 and TRBJ1-6; the match to TRBD1 covers 9 bases. Germline CDR1 and CDR2: SGHVS and FQNEAQ. CDR3 length: 17 amino acids. V trimming: 1 base; J trimming: 6 bases; junction bases outside the gene matches: 7. The CDR3 nucleotides are TGTGCCAGCAGCTTAGGGGACAGGGTATTAATTAATTCACCCCTCCACTTT. Translation gives CASSLGDRVLINSPLHF. The variable domain in full, with the rest retrieved from reference TRBV7-8 and TRBJ1-6, is GAGVSQSPRYKVAKRGQDVALRCDPISGHVSLFWYQQALGQGPEFLTYFQNEAQLDKSGLPSDRFFAERPEGSVSTLKIQRTQQEDSAVYLCASSLGDRVLINSPLHFGNGTRLTVT.

In DNA form, the CDR3 reads TGTGCAGCCTCGAGGGGACTAGCGGGAGGGACCCAGTTCTTC. Encoded protein: CAASRGLAGGTQFF. The chain recombines TRBV7-2 with TRBJ2-1, with 16 bases matching TRBD2. The CDR3 loop spans 14 amino acids. From germline, CDR1 is SGHTA and CDR2 FQGNSA.

In this sample, this clone turned up a few times. V is TRBV21-1 and J is TRBJ2-5; the table's TRBD2 call for D was not verified on the DNA. TRBV21-1 is tagged as a pseudogene. The CDR3 is made up of 17 amino acids. The CDR3 DNA reads TGTGCCAGCAGCAAAGAGGCTAGCGGGGGCTACCAAGAGACCCAGTACTTC. Translated: CASSKEASGGYQETQYF.

This clone has more than one count but fewer than ten. V gene TRBV7-9 combines with J gene TRBJ2-3; 12 bases line up with TRBD1. Per germline, CDR1 SEHNR and CDR2 FQNEAQ (reference sequence). The CDR3 is made up of 15 amino acids. J gave up 3 bases and V 4 bases, and 2 bases lay outside the gene matches. In DNA form, the CDR3 reads TGTGCCAGCAGCTGGGGACAGGGGGCTACAGATACGCAGTATTTT. As protein: CASSWGQGATDTQYF.

The chain links TRBV9 to TRBJ2-3; D not resolved. The CDR3 length is 13 residues. Germline CDR1 reads SGDLS; CDR2 reads YYNGEE. V lost 5 bases to trimming and J lost 4 bases, with 11 bases between them. The CDR3 loop reads CASRGLRADTQYF. The CDR3 DNA reads as TGTGCCAGCAGGGGCCTCCGAGCAGATACGCAGTATTTT. The full variable domain, completed using reference TRBV9 and TRBJ2-3, is DSGVTQTPKHLITATGQRVTLRCSPRSGDLSVYWYQQSLDQGLQFLIQYYNGEERAKGNILERFSAQQFPDLHSELNLSSLELGDSALYFCASRGLRADTQYFGPGTRLTVL.

The chain is built from TRBV5-8 and TRBJ2-2; TRBD1 might be the D (6 bases). CDR1 and CDR2 (germline): SGHTS, YDEGEE. The CDR3 consists of 15 residues. V shed 4 bases and J shed 1 base, with 11 bases lying between them. CDR3 DNA: TGTGCCAGCAGCAGGACAGAAGTGAACACCGGGGAGCTGTTTTTT. This translates into CASSRTEVNTGELFF.

The chain combines TRBV19 with TRBJ2-1; a weak D match, TRBD2 (6 bases). V was shortened by 5 bases and J by 5 bases, with 13 bases between the two germline ends. The CDR3 contains 14 residues. The germline V gene encodes CDR1 LNHDA and CDR2 SQIVND (reference sequence). The CDR3 nucleotides read TGTGCCAGTAGTGGGGGGAGCCAAAACAATGAGCAGTTCTTC. This translates into CASSGGSQNNEQFF.

The chain employs TRBV2 and TRBJ2-5; 10 bases are shared with TRBD2. This CDR3 has 16 amino acids. CDR1 is SNHLY and CDR2 is FYNNEI in the germline V gene. Losses at the gene ends were 1 base for V and 5 bases for J; bases not matched to a gene: 7. The CDR3 reads CASSEEASGSGETQYF. CDR3 bases: TGTGCCAGCAGTGAAGAGGCTAGCGGGAGTGGGGAGACCCAGTACTTC.

The J gene is TRBJ1-4, the V gene TRBV19; TRBD1 might be the D (6 bases). V was trimmed by 11 bases and J by 0 bases, leaving 16 bases between them. Germline values: CDR1 LNHDA, CDR2 SQIVND (reference sequence). This CDR3 has 15 residues. DNA of the CDR3: TGTGCCGCATCCCCCTCAGGGGCAACTAATGAAAAACTGTTTTTT. Protein: CAASPSGATNEKLFF.

The J gene is TRBJ2-2, the V gene TRBV29-1; 11 positions agree with TRBD1. V dropped 6 bases and J dropped 5; count of bases not matched to a gene: 11. Germline CDR1 reads SQVTM; CDR2 reads ANQGSEA. The CDR3 totals 16 residues. The CDR3 nucleotides read TGCAGCGTGACCCCCCCGGGACAGGGGGTTACCGGGGAGCTGTTTTTT. Its translation: CSVTPPGQGVTGELFF.